The 28 T cell receptor beta chains below come from one sample, sequenced in a study of human T cells and chemical hapten exposure (TCRdb year 2021). Library preparation employed RACE. The data were produced on a NextSeq 500. Using fastp at Q25 and MiXCR, TCRdb reprocessed the public reads and kept productive beta chains. Rows are combined by CDR3 protein, so each entry shows the most common genes and DNA. Present in this sample are over 300,000 distinct CDR3 sequences, approximately 5.1% of which were seen just once. The ten most abundant clones make up 2% to 3% of the sample. Explained via the paper, the time point label denotes: pre-sensitization, week 0. The sample's treatment or condition, from its label and the paper: therapeutic diphenylcyclopropenone sensitization with weekly scalp DPC. The input for sequencing was whole blood, taken in connection with sensitization to the hapten diphenylcyclopropenone (DPC). The receptor set was obtained from a woman in her forties or fifties with alopecia areata. Some clones in this sample may be carry-over from other donors' samples.

This clonotype was seen ten or more times. The rearrangement links TRBV28 to TRBJ2-6, with a tentative D call TRBD1 (6 bases). The length of the CDR3 is 19 residues. V was shortened by 2 bases and J by 0 bases, with 17 bases between the two germline ends. Germline V gives CDR1 MDHEN, CDR2 SYDVKM. CDR3 residues: CASSLARDTPSSGANVLTF. The DNA for the CDR3 is TGTGCCAGCAGTTTAGCACGGGACACCCCCTCCTCTGGGGCCAACGTCCTGACTTTC. Supplemented by reference TRBV28 and TRBJ2-6, the full variable domain reads DVKVTQSSRYLVKRTGEKVFLECVQDMDHENMFWYRQDPGLGLRLIYFSYDVKMKEKGDIPEGYSVSREKKERFSLILESASTNQTSMYLCASSLARDTPSSGANVLTFGAGSRLTVL.

This clonotype showed up many times. The rearrangement joins TRBV6-6 to TRBJ2-7; the D is unclear. From germline, CDR1 is MNHNY and CDR2 SVGAGI (reference sequence). The CDR3 is 13 amino acids. V gave up 10 bases and J gave up 0 bases, with 13 bases separating them. For the CDR3, the DNA is TGTGCCATTCGGAGAGACTCCTCCTACGAGCAGTACTTC. Its translation is CAIRRDSSYEQYF.

V is TRBV28 and J is TRBJ2-7, with 7 nucleotides matching TRBD1. There are 15 residues in the CDR3. Germline V gene sequence: CDR1 MDHEN, CDR2 SYDVKM. V was pared by 7 bases and J by 6 bases, with 15 bases of the junction left unmatched. In nucleotides, the CDR3 is TGTGCCAGCACCCCTTCCGAAGGGGGCCCTCTCGAGCAGTACTTC. It yields the protein CASTPSEGGPLEQYF.

The table lists this clonotype with many counts. This rearrangement joins TRBV27 to TRBJ1-1; possible D gene TRBD1, 5 bases. V lost 3 bases and J lost 1, with 9 bases in between. Germline CDR1 and CDR2: MNHEY and SMNVEV (reference sequence). This CDR3 comprises 14 residues. The CDR3 here is CASSFSTGNTEAFF. The CDR3 DNA sequence: TGTGCCAGCAGTTTTAGTACAGGGAACACTGAAGCTTTCTTT.

The chain carries TRBV9 and TRBJ2-3; D unclear. The V end lost 3 bases, the J end lost 4 bases, and 12 bases lay between the germline ends. The germline V gene has CDR1 SGDLS and CDR2 YYNGEE. The CDR3 spans 14 residues. CDR3 DNA: TGTGCCAGCAGCGCGAGTGGCCGCCCAGATACGCAGTATTTT. This encodes CASSASGRPDTQYF.

V usage is TRBV20-1 and J usage is TRBJ1-1, with D hard to call. Germline V CDR1 and CDR2: DFQATT, SNEGSKA (reference sequence). The CDR3 loop spans 14 amino acids. The V and J ends lost 2 bases and 0 bases respectively, with 10 bases between them. The DNA for the CDR3 is TGCAGTGCTAGAATCGGGCAGCTGAACACTGAAGCTTTCTTT. Translating gives CSARIGQLNTEAFF.

This clonotype appeared many times. The V call is TRBV12-3 or TRBV12-4, the J call TRBJ2-7; TRBD1 or TRBD2 may be the D gene (5 bases each). Trimming stripped 4 bases from V and 1 base from J, with 11 bases between. The CDR3 runs to 14 residues. CDR3 region: CASSYGTQSYEQYF. The CDR3 nucleotides read TGTGCCAGCAGTTACGGGACGCAATCCTACGAGCAGTACTTC.

This clonotype occurred many times. The chain recombines TRBV3-1 with TRBJ2-2; 9 bases fit TRBD2. The CDR3 sequence is 15 residues long. V lost 4 bases and J lost 5; bases outside the gene matches: 5. Germline CDR1 reads LGHDT; CDR2 reads YNNKEL (reference sequence). This CDR3 is CASSRAGGGTGELFF. The CDR3 nucleotides are TGTGCCAGCAGCCGAGCGGGAGGAGGAACCGGGGAGCTGTTTTTT.

In its sample, this clonotype was seen many times. The chain couples TRBV9 to TRBJ2-7; no firm D call. Germline V gives CDR1 SGDLS, CDR2 YYNGEE. This CDR3 comprises 14 residues. V was trimmed by 3 bases and J by 3 bases, leaving 13 bases between them. CDR3 coding DNA: TGTGCCAGCAGCGCGGTGGACGCAGACTACGAGCAGTACTTC. Its protein product is CASSAVDADYEQYF.

This chain joins TRBV20-1 and TRBJ1-2; TRBD1 agrees at 8 bases. Trimming removed 2 bases from V and 5 bases from J; junction bases left unmatched: 7. The CDR3 is made up of 14 amino acids. Germline CDR1 DFQATT, CDR2 SNEGSKA (reference sequence). The CDR3 DNA is TGCAGTGCTAGAAAGACAGGGGTCCTATATGGCTACACCTTC. This encodes CSARKTGVLYGYTF.

V gene TRBV29-1 combines with J gene TRBJ2-1; TRBD2 might be the D (5 bases). CDR1 SQVTM and CDR2 ANQGSEA come from the germline V gene. The CDR3 consists of 13 residues. V was trimmed by 7 bases and J by 8 bases, leaving 18 bases between them. The CDR3 sequence: CSASKNSRDEQFF. CDR3 DNA: TGCAGCGCTAGCAAGAATTCGAGGGATGAGCAGTTCTTC.

This clonotype has ten or more counts. The chain joins TRBV10-3 to TRBJ2-3; 10 nucleotides align to TRBD1. CDR1 and CDR2 from the germline V gene are ENHRY and SYGVKD. This CDR3 is 14 amino acids long. V trimming: 6 bases; J trimming: 4 bases; junction bases outside the gene matches: 4. Here the CDR3 DNA reads TGTGCCATCAGCTCAGGACAGGGGGCAGATACGCAGTATTTT. Its translation: CAISSGQGADTQYF.

V usage is TRBV14 and J usage is TRBJ2-1; D perhaps matches TRBD2 (7 bases). The germline CDR1 and CDR2 sequences are SGHDN and FVKESK. The CDR3 has 15 amino acids. Trimming removed 2 bases at V and 4 bases at J, with 12 bases between. The CDR3 spells CASSQKAGAYNEQFF. CDR3 nucleotide sequence: TGTGCCAGCAGCCAAAAGGCGGGGGCTTACAATGAGCAGTTCTTC. Full variable domain (rest looked up from reference TRBV14 and TRBJ2-1): EAGVTQFPSHSVIEKGQTVTLRCDPISGHDNLYWYRRVMGKEIKFLLHFVKESKQDESGMPNNRFLAERTGGTYSTLKVQPAELEDSGVYFCASSQKAGAYNEQFFGPGTRLTVL.

This clonotype was seen repeatedly, ten times or more. The chain combines TRBV29-1 with TRBJ2-1, with 13 positions matching TRBD2. This CDR3 region has 14 residues. Germline lookup yields CDR1 SQVTM and CDR2 ANQGSEA. With 6 bases clipped from V and 10 bases from J, the junction kept 9 bases outside the gene matches. In DNA, the CDR3 is TGCAGCGTCAATCCCGGGACTAGCGGGGCAGAGCAGTTCTTC. Translation: CSVNPGTSGAEQFF.

V and J are TRBV12-3 or TRBV12-4 and TRBJ2-1, with a weak D call TRBD2 (5 bases). This CDR3 has 14 residues. V gave up 4 bases and J gave up 4 bases, with 11 bases separating them. In nucleotides, the CDR3 is TGTGCCAGCAGTTCTAGCAATGGTTACAATGAGCAGTTCTTC. This encodes CASSSSNGYNEQFF.

This clonotype was counted many times. The chain has TRBV27 and TRBJ2-3; maybe TRBD2 (5 bases). Deletions cut 5 bases from V and 4 bases from J, with 10 bases between. The CDR3 length is 13 residues. Germline values: CDR1 MNHEY, CDR2 SMNVEV (reference sequence). The CDR3 spells CASSRIASDTQYF. The CDR3 DNA follows: TGTGCCAGCAGTCGAATAGCGTCAGATACGCAGTATTTT.

This clonotype was picked up a small number of times. The chain links TRBV18 to TRBJ2-4, with 8 bases identical to TRBD1. V shed 6 bases, J shed 6 bases, and the junction held 10 bases outside the gene matches. Per the germline V gene, CDR1 is KGHSH and CDR2 is LQKENI. The CDR3 consists of 15 residues. The CDR3 sequence is CASSPTGTGGNIQYF. CDR3 DNA: TGTGCCAGCTCCCCCACGGGGACAGGCGGAAACATTCAGTACTTC.

This clonotype was seen many times. The chain couples TRBV9 to TRBJ2-7; 13 bases line up with TRBD2. This CDR3 has 14 residues. Germline V gene lookup returns CDR1 SGDLS and CDR2 YYNGEE. J was trimmed by 5 bases and V by 4 bases; bases with no gene match: 3. The CDR3 sequence: CASSQGLAGDEQYF. The CDR3 DNA reads as TGTGCCAGCAGCCAAGGACTAGCGGGAGACGAGCAGTACTTC. Supplemented by reference TRBV9 and TRBJ2-7, the full variable domain reads DSGVTQTPKHLITATGQRVTLRCSPRSGDLSVYWYQQSLDQGLQFLIQYYNGEERAKGNILERFSAQQFPDLHSELNLSSLELGDSALYFCASSQGLAGDEQYFGPGTRLTVT.

This clonotype was observed many times. The genes are TRBV7-6 and TRBJ2-3, with 8 positions matching TRBD1. With V trimmed by 5 bases and J by 0 bases, 4 bases remained unmatched. Germline V gives CDR1 SGHVS, CDR2 FNYEAQ. This CDR3 region has 15 residues. The CDR3 DNA is TGTGCCAGCAGCCCCTGGACAGGGAGCACAGATACGCAGTATTTT. Amino acids: CASSPWTGSTDTQYF.

The chain employs TRBV6-1 and TRBJ2-2; D remains unclear. This CDR3 region has 10 residues. Trimming cost V 9 bases and J 7 bases, with 6 bases left between them. Germline lookup yields CDR1 MNHNS and CDR2 SASEGT. The CDR3 nucleotides read TGTGCCAGTGAATACGGGGAGCTGTTTTTT. It is translated as CASEYGELFF.

The CDR3 spells CASSEDREGNQPQHF. CDR3 coding DNA: TGTGCCAGCAGTGAGGACAGGGAGGGCAATCAGCCCCAGCATTTT. The chain couples TRBV25-1 to TRBJ1-5, with 8 positions matching TRBD1. V lost 3 bases and J lost 2; bases outside the gene matches: 3. CDR3 length equals 15 residues. CDR1 and CDR2 (germline): MGHDK, SYGVNS.

This clonotype came up many times. The chain links TRBV5-1 to TRBJ2-1, with D tentatively TRBD1 or TRBD2 (5 bases each). CDR3 length: 15 amino acids. Germline lookup yields CDR1 SGHRS and CDR2 YFSETQ. Trimming left V 4 bases short and J 6 bases short, with 17 bases between. CDR3: CASSPGTPQGNEQFF. The CDR3 bases are TGCGCCAGCAGCCCCGGGACCCCCCAGGGCAATGAGCAGTTCTTC.

The table lists this clonotype with many counts. The rearrangement links TRBV7-8 to TRBJ1-5, with D possibly being TRBD1 (6 bases). CDR3 length equals 15 residues. The germline CDR1 and CDR2 sequences are SGHVS and FQNEAQ. V was cut by 1 base and J by 4 bases, with 11 bases left in between. The CDR3 is CASSLGTALNQPQHF. The DNA of the CDR3 is TGTGCCAGCAGCTTAGGGACAGCCTTAAATCAGCCCCAGCATTTT.

At least ten counts were recorded for this clonotype. The chain has TRBV9 and TRBJ2-3, with D perhaps matching TRBD2 (5 bases). Trimming left V 4 bases short and J 4 bases short, with 13 bases between. CDR1 is SGDLS and CDR2 is YYNGEE in the germline V gene. The CDR3 contains 14 residues. CDR3 nucleotide sequence: TGTGCCAGCAGCCCCGGGAAGGCGGCAGATACGCAGTATTTT. This encodes CASSPGKAADTQYF.

There are a few counts of this clonotype. The CDR3 reads CSVEVTGGSTDTQYF. The CDR3 DNA reads as TGCAGCGTTGAAGTGACAGGGGGAAGCACAGATACGCAGTATTTT. The V and J genes are TRBV29-1 and TRBJ2-3; TRBD1 matches at 9 bases. The CDR3 length is 15 residues. The V and J ends lost 1 base and 0 bases, in that order; junction bases with no gene match: 2. Germline values: CDR1 SQVTM, CDR2 ANQGSEA.

This clonotype occurred many times. In DNA, the CDR3 is TGTGCCAGCACCCTGCGACAGGGATACGCTCAAGAGACCCAGTACTTC. Protein product: CASTLRQGYAQETQYF. The chain uses TRBV2 and TRBJ2-5, with 7 positions matching TRBD1. Trimming took 7 bases from V and 2 from J; bases not matched to a gene: 13. This CDR3 is 16 amino acids long. The V gene's germline CDR1 is SNHLY and CDR2 FYNNEI.

This clonotype occurred a few times. V gene TRBV20-1 combines with J gene TRBJ2-4; no definite D call. From germline, CDR1 is DFQATT and CDR2 SNEGSKA (reference sequence). Trimming stripped 0 bases from V and 1 base from J, with 10 bases between. The CDR3 has 15 amino acids. As DNA, the CDR3 is TGCAGTGCTAGAGAGGCGCCCGGGGCCAAAAACATTCAGTACTTC. Amino acids: CSAREAPGAKNIQYF.

This clonotype was found a few times. The chain carries TRBV29-1 and TRBJ1-1, with D hard to call. The CDR3 extends over 14 amino acids. The germline V and J ends were trimmed by 7 bases and 0 bases, with 15 bases remaining between them. Germline V gene lookup returns CDR1 SQVTM and CDR2 ANQGSEA. The chain's CDR3 is CSGPPRRMNTEAFF. The CDR3 DNA is TGCAGCGGCCCGCCCCGACGGATGAACACTGAAGCTTTCTTT.